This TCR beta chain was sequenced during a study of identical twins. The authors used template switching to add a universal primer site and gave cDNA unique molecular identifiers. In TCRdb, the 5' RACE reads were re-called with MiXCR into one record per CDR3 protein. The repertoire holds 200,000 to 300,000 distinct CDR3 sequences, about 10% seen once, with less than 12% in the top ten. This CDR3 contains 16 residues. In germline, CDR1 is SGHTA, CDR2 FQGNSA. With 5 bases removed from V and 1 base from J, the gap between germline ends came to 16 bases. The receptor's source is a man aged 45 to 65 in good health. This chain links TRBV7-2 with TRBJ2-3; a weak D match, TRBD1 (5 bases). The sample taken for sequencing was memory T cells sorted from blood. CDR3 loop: CASSLQRGIGTDTQYF. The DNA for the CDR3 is TGTGCCAGCAGCCTACAAAGGGGTATCGGCACAGATACGCAGTATTTT.